These 11 T cell receptor beta chains came from one sample sequenced in a study of shared clonotypes between healthy human individuals. Clones were sequenced by immunoSEQ multiplex PCR, and TCRdb holds only the in-frame ones, with some missing. The sample includes around 2.5 million clones, approximately 93% seen only once; the top ten take roughly 0.36%. Sequenced input: naive CD4+ T cells from PBMCs. Indicated subset: CD45RA+ positively selected. The receptors come from a man younger than 35 in good health. Some clones in this sample may be carry-over from other donors' samples.

The chain couples TRBV7-8 to TRBJ2-2; D is ambiguous. Germline values: CDR1 SGHVS, CDR2 FQNEAQ. There are 15 residues in the CDR3. The germline V and J ends were trimmed by 5 bases and 3 bases, with 13 bases remaining between them. CDR3 nucleotides: TGTGCCAGCAGCCCCGTTCCGTTCCACACCGGGGAGCTGTTTTTT. This gives the protein CASSPVPFHTGELFF.

The chain has TRBV9 and TRBJ1-6; 7 bases map to TRBD1. Germline trimming cut 1 base from V and 9 bases from J; bases unmatched to any gene: 10. Germline V gene lookup returns CDR1 SGDLS and CDR2 YYNGEE. The CDR3 has 16 amino acids. The CDR3 nucleotides are TGTGCCAGCAGCGTACAGGGACAGTCGGGTCGTTCACCCCTCCACTTT. Its translation: CASSVQGQSGRSPLHF.

The chain is built from TRBV19 and TRBJ2-1, with 11 bases matching TRBD2. V was clipped by 1 base and J by 9 bases; unmatched bases: 5. CDR3 length: 15 amino acids. CDR1 and CDR2 (germline): LNHDA, SQIVND (reference sequence). The CDR3 region has the DNA TGTGCCAGTAGTATAGCGGGACTAGCGGAGAGTGAGCAGTTCTTC. This sequence encodes CASSIAGLAESEQFF.

V usage is TRBV4-2 and J usage is TRBJ1-2, with 10 bases fitting TRBD1. The CDR3 consists of 19 residues. Germline V gene sequence: CDR1 LGHNA, CDR2 YNFKEQ. V shed 0 bases, J shed 8 bases, and the junction held 18 bases outside the gene matches. Here the CDR3 DNA reads TGTGCCAGCAGCCAAGATGAGGGACAGGGGAATTTTTTTGGTTCGGGCTACACCTTC. Translated: CASSQDEGQGNFFGSGYTF.

The chain joins TRBV4-2 to TRBJ2-1, with a possible D match to TRBD2 (6 bases). V shed 4 bases and J shed 3 bases, with 22 bases lying between them. Germline CDR1 reads LGHNA; CDR2 reads YNFKEQ. CDR3 size: 18 residues. CDR3 region: CASSPGPAGQRSYNEQFF. CDR3 nucleotide sequence: TGTGCCAGCAGCCCTGGGCCCGCGGGGCAGCGAAGCTACAATGAGCAGTTCTTC.

Worth noting for this clone: Other DNA sequences within the sample encode an identical CDR3. This rearrangement joins TRBV6-1 to TRBJ1-5; the D gene is possibly TRBD1 (6 bases). V was cut by 0 bases and J by 6 bases, with 9 bases left in between. The CDR3 has 14 amino acids. Germline loops: CDR1 MNHNS, CDR2 SASEGT. CDR3 sequence: CASSEAQGRQPQHF. CDR3 in DNA: TGTGCCAGCAGTGAAGCACAGGGACGTCAGCCCCAGCATTTT.

The rearrangement uses TRBV4-1 and TRBJ2-5, with a tentative D call TRBD2 (7 bases). Per the germline V gene, CDR1 is MGHRA and CDR2 is YSYEKL. The CDR3 sequence is 16 residues long. Between the trimmed V and J ends, which lost 4 bases and 4 bases, there was a span of 19 bases. The CDR3 bases are TGCGCCAGCAGCCCGAAGGGGGGAGGGCCGGTAGAGACCCAGTACTTC. Protein: CASSPKGGGPVETQYF.

The V call is TRBV11-2, the J call TRBJ2-5; D gene ambiguous. CDR1 is SGHAT and CDR2 is FQNNGV in the germline V gene. V was trimmed by 3 bases and J by 2 bases, leaving 10 bases between them. This CDR3 has 14 residues. As DNA, the CDR3 is TGTGCCAGCAGCTTCTCGGGTGGGCAAGAGACCCAGTACTTC. Protein: CASSFSGGQETQYF.

As concerns this clone: Other DNA variants within this sample encode the same CDR3. The rearrangement joins TRBV5-6 to TRBJ2-5, with no clear D. This CDR3 region has 15 residues. Trimming removed 1 base from V and 0 bases from J, with 10 bases in between. Germline V gene sequence: CDR1 SGHDT, CDR2 YYEEEE. CDR3 sequence reads: CASSLRAVYQETQYF. The CDR3 coding sequence is TGTGCCAGCAGCTTGAGGGCAGTGTACCAAGAGACCCAGTACTTC.

The chain links TRBV11-2 to TRBJ2-1, with a possible D match to TRBD2 (5 bases). V was shortened by 2 bases and J by 8 bases, with 13 bases between the two germline ends. CDR3 length: 14 residues. CDR1 SGHAT and CDR2 FQNNGV come from the germline V gene. CDR3 in DNA: TGTGCCAGCAGCTTACGGTCGGGGTCTGATGAGCAGTTCTTC. As protein: CASSLRSGSDEQFF.

The chain uses TRBV7-2 and TRBJ1-2; D is possibly TRBD1 (6 bases). Germline loops: CDR1 SGHTA, CDR2 FQGNSA. Trimming shortened V by 2 bases and J by 8 bases, and 15 bases separated the two germline ends. The CDR3 is made up of 14 amino acids. The CDR3 coding sequence is TGTGCCAGCAGCTTACGGGGGGCACCGGAAGGCTACACCTTC. It encodes CASSLRGAPEGYTF.